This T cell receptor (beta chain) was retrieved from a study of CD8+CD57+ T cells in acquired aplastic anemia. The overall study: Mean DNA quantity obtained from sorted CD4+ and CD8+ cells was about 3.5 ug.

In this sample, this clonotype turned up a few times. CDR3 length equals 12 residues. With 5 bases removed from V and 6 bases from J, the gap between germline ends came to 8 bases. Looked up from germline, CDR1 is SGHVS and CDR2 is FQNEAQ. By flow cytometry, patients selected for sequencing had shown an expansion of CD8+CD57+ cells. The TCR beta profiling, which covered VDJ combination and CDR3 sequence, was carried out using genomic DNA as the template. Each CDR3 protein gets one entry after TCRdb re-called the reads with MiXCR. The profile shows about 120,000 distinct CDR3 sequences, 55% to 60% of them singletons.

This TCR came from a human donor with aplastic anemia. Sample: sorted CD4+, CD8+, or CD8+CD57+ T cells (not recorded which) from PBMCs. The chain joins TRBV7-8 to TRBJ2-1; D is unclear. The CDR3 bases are TGTGCCAGCAGCGGCCCGGGCAATGAGCAGTTCTTC. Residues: CASSGPGNEQFF. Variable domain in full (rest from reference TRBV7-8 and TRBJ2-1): GAGVSQSPRYKVAKRGQDVALRCDPISGHVSLFWYQQALGQGPEFLTYFQNEAQLDKSGLPSDRFFAERPEGSVSTLKIQRTQQEDSAVYLCASSGPGNEQFFGPGTRLTVL.